The 22 T cell receptor beta chains in this list originate from one sample, sequenced in a study of control samples from healthy donors and cancer patients. The method was immunoSEQ multiplex PCR; TCRdb's version includes in-frame clones alone and lacks a portion of them. The sample lists around 76,000 clones; less than 95% were seen once. The source material was blood. These receptors were obtained from a woman aged 40 to 50 in good health.

The sample holds a few counts of this clone. The chain uses TRBV4-2 and TRBJ2-3; D gene uncertain. CDR3 length equals 15 residues. The germline V and J ends were trimmed by 3 bases and 5 bases, with 15 bases remaining between them. Germline CDR1 and CDR2: LGHNA and YNFKEQ. Written as DNA, the CDR3 is TGTGCCAGCAGCCAGGGCCACATTTTTGTAGATACGCAGTATTTT. Translating gives CASSQGHIFVDTQYF.

This rearrangement joins TRBV6-5 to TRBJ2-2; TRBD2 matches at 12 bases. V was clipped by 11 bases and J by 5 bases; unmatched bases: 9. Germline lookup yields CDR1 MNHEY and CDR2 SVGAGI. The CDR3 extends over 15 amino acids. As DNA, the CDR3 is TGTGCCGTGGCCACGACTAGCGGGGGAACCGGGGAGCTGTTTTTT. Encoded protein: CAVATTSGGTGELFF.

The chain uses TRBV2 and TRBJ2-4, with TRBD2 matching over 11 bases. CDR1 and CDR2 from the germline V gene are SNHLY and FYNNEI. The CDR3 is 14 amino acids. Trimming removed 6 bases from V and 9 bases from J; junction bases left unmatched: 7. The DNA for the CDR3 is TGTGCCAGCAGAAACGCGGGACTAGCGGCCATTCAGTACTTC. It codes for CASRNAGLAAIQYF.

The chain links TRBV10-3 to TRBJ2-7; D is uncertain. CDR1 is ENHRY, CDR2 SYGVKD, per germline. Deletions cut 3 bases from V and 2 bases from J, with 11 bases between. CDR3 size: 14 residues. Here the CDR3 DNA reads TGTGCCATCAGTGAATTCGGCACGGCCTACGAGCAGTACTTC. Amino acid sequence: CAISEFGTAYEQYF.

Here the CDR3 reads CASSLNMRGQQFF. The CDR3 nucleotides read TGTGCCAGCAGCTTAAATATGAGGGGTCAGCAGTTCTTC. The chain joins TRBV7-2 to TRBJ2-1; D is tentatively TRBD1 or TRBD2 (5 bases each). Trimming pared 2 bases from V and 11 bases from J, leaving 13 bases between. Germline CDR1 SGHTA, CDR2 FQGNSA. The CDR3 totals 13 residues.

A remark on this clone: One end of the junction is discordant with germline, which a read error may explain. The CDR3 here is CASSSSVGGEQYF. DNA of the CDR3: TGTGCTAGCAGCTCTAGCGTCGGGGGCGAGCAGTACTTC. This chain joins TRBV7-7 and TRBJ2-7; the D gene is possibly TRBD2 (6 bases). The germline V gene encodes CDR1 SSHAT and CDR2 FNYEAQ (reference sequence). The CDR3 covers 13 residues. The entire variable domain, with the rest obtained from reference TRBV7-7 and TRBJ2-7, is as follows: GAGVSQSPRYKVTKRGQDVTLRCDPISSHATLYWYQQALGQGPEFLTYFNYEAQPDKSGLPSDRFSAERPEGSISTLTIQRTEQRDSAMYRCASSSSVGGEQYFGPGTRLTVT.

V and J are TRBV6-5 and TRBJ2-3; D ambiguous. Germline-derived CDR1 and CDR2 are MNHEY and SVGAGI. Trimming removed 6 bases at V and 4 bases at J, with 11 bases between. This CDR3 is 13 amino acids long. The CDR3 bases are TGTGCCAGCAGGCAACTTGGGGCAGATACGCAGTATTTT. Translating gives CASRQLGADTQYF.

The gene calls are TRBV7-9 and TRBJ1-5; 7 positions agree with TRBD1. The CDR3 runs to 14 residues. Germline CDR1 and CDR2: SEHNR and FQNEAQ (reference sequence). The trim removed 4 bases at V and 3 bases at J, leaving 3 bases unmatched. DNA of the CDR3: TGTGCCAGCAGCTCGACAGGGAACAATCAGCCCCAGCATTTT. It encodes CASSSTGNNQPQHF.

The chain links TRBV2 to TRBJ1-1; D may be TRBD1 (5 bases). This CDR3 has 12 amino acids. Trimming left V 11 bases short and J 5 bases short, with 15 bases between. The germline CDR1 and CDR2 sequences are SNHLY and FYNNEI. The CDR3 protein is CASLGGVTEAFF. The DNA for the CDR3 is TGTGCCTCCTTGGGGGGGGTGACTGAAGCTTTCTTT. Combining the CDR3 with reference TRBV2 and TRBJ1-1 gives the whole variable domain EPEVTQTPSHQVTQMGQEVILRCVPISNHLYFYWYRQILGQKVEFLVSFYNNEISEKSEIFDDQFSVERPDGSNFTLKIRSTKLEDSAMYFCASLGGVTEAFFGQGTRLTVV.

The J gene is TRBJ2-1, the V gene TRBV11-3, with D unclear. The CDR3 sequence is 13 residues long. The V gene lost 0 bases and the J gene lost 7 bases, with 7 bases spanning the gap. CDR1 is SGHNT and CDR2 is YENEEA in the germline V gene. CDR3 in DNA: TGTGCCAGCAGCTTAGACGCTAGGAATGAGCAGTTCTTC. Its protein product is CASSLDARNEQFF. The full variable domain, with the rest looked up from reference TRBV11-3 and TRBJ2-1, is EAGVVQSPRYKIIEKKQPVAFWCNPISGHNTLYWYLQNLGQGPELLIRYENEEAVDDSQLPKDRFSAERLKGVDSTLKIQPAELGDSAVYLCASSLDARNEQFFGPGTRLTVL.

V gene TRBV12-3 or TRBV12-4 combines with J gene TRBJ1-1; D unresolved. V was shortened by 3 bases and J by 2 bases, with 4 bases between the two germline ends. The CDR3 covers 12 residues. The CDR3 loop reads CASSFDNTEAFF. Written as DNA, the CDR3 is TGTGCCAGCAGTTTTGATAACACTGAAGCTTTCTTT.

This sequence joins TRBV27 and TRBJ2-1; D is undetermined. Germline CDR1 and CDR2: MNHEY and SMNVEV (reference sequence). The V end lost 5 bases, the J end lost 9 bases, and 17 bases lay between the germline ends. The CDR3 has 14 amino acids. CDR3 amino acids: CASSPRQASLEQFF. CDR3 coding DNA: TGTGCCAGCAGTCCTCGACAAGCGTCCCTTGAGCAGTTCTTC.

CDR3 region: CASSQDPGNTEAFF. DNA for the CDR3: TGCGCCAGCAGCCAAGATCCAGGGAACACTGAAGCTTTCTTT. This chain links TRBV4-3 with TRBJ1-1; D gene unclear. CDR1 and CDR2 (germline): LGHNA, YSLEER. The V end lost 0 bases, the J end lost 1 base, and 6 bases lay between the germline ends. The CDR3 totals 14 residues.

The chain joins TRBV4-2 to TRBJ2-5; D ambiguous. Germline CDR1 is LGHNA and CDR2 is YNFKEQ. The V end was cut by 0 bases, the J end by 5 bases, with 4 bases between. This CDR3 has 12 residues. This CDR3 reads CASSQDHETQYF. CDR3 in DNA: TGTGCCAGCAGCCAAGATCATGAGACCCAGTACTTC.

The chain combines TRBV7-9 with TRBJ2-1; TRBD2 aligns across 11 bases. The CDR3 extends over 15 amino acids. V was pared by 4 bases and J by 3 bases, with 2 bases of the junction left unmatched. Germline CDR1 SEHNR, CDR2 FQNEAQ (reference sequence). CDR3 coding DNA: TGTGCCAGCAGCTCAGGGACTAGCGGCTACAATGAGCAGTTCTTC. Residues: CASSSGTSGYNEQFF.

The chain uses TRBV12-3 or TRBV12-4 and TRBJ2-5; D not certain. Trimming pared 6 bases from V and 5 bases from J, leaving 7 bases between. The CDR3 is made up of 11 amino acids. The CDR3 DNA reads TGTGCCAGCAGAAAAAGGGAGACCCAGTACTTC. It codes for CASRKRETQYF.

The chain employs TRBV7-9 and TRBJ2-5; possible D gene TRBD2, 6 bases. V was clipped by 6 bases and J by 5 bases, with 13 bases between them. The germline V gene encodes CDR1 SEHNR and CDR2 FQNEAQ (reference sequence). This CDR3 has 13 amino acids. CDR3 bases: TGTGCCAGCAGGGCGGGATTAAGTGAGACCCAGTACTTC. It codes for CASRAGLSETQYF.

J is TRBJ2-3 and V is TRBV3-1 (or the pseudogene TRBV3-2), with D perhaps matching TRBD2 (6 bases). CDR1 and CDR2 (germline): LGHDT, YNNKEL (reference sequence). CDR3 length equals 17 residues. Trimming took 4 bases from V and 1 from J, leaving 18 bases between them. This chain's CDR3 is CASSPGLGTLGTDTQYF. The CDR3 DNA reads TGTGCCAGCAGCCCGGGACTCGGAACGCTAGGCACAGATACGCAGTATTTT.

The CDR3 spells CASSPGTGNTGELFF. CDR3 coding DNA: TGTGCCAGCTCACCCGGGACGGGGAACACCGGGGAGCTGTTTTTT. This chain joins TRBV18 and TRBJ2-2; the D gene could be TRBD1 or TRBD2 (5 bases each). This CDR3 is built from 15 residues. Germline values: CDR1 KGHSH, CDR2 LQKENI. The V end lost 3 bases, the J end lost 1 base, and 9 bases lay between the germline ends.

The chain uses TRBV3-1 (or the pseudogene TRBV3-2) and TRBJ2-2, with D possibly being TRBD2 (6 bases). CDR1 is LGHDT and CDR2 is YNNKEL in the germline V gene (reference sequence). The CDR3 extends over 15 amino acids. The germline V and J ends were trimmed by 6 bases and 5 bases, with 16 bases remaining between them. Here the CDR3 DNA reads TGTGCCAGCAGGCTTTTAAGGGCGGGAACCGGGGAGCTGTTTTTT. It is translated as CASRLLRAGTGELFF.

The chain joins TRBV27 to TRBJ2-3; D is unresolved. The CDR3 extends over 13 amino acids. The V gene lost 4 bases and the J gene lost 5 bases, with 10 bases spanning the gap. Germline assignment: CDR1 MNHEY and CDR2 SMNVEV (reference sequence). The CDR3 here is CASSWAVQDTQYF. CDR3 nucleotide sequence: TGTGCCAGCAGTTGGGCAGTACAAGATACGCAGTATTTT.

The V gene is TRBV9, the J gene TRBJ2-1, with D uncertain. The V and J ends lost 3 bases and 7 bases respectively, with 11 bases between them. This CDR3 is built from 13 residues. Per the germline V gene, CDR1 is SGDLS and CDR2 is YYNGEE. CDR3: CASSATSGNEQFF. Written as DNA, the CDR3 is TGTGCCAGCAGCGCCACCTCCGGTAATGAGCAGTTCTTC.